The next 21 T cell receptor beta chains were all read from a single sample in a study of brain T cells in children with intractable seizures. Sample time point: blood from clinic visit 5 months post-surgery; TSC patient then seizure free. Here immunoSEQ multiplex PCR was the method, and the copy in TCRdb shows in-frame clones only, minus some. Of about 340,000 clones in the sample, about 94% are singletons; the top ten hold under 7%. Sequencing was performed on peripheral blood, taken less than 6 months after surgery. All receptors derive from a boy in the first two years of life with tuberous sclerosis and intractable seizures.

CDR3 in DNA: TGTGCCACCAGCAGAGATGCTAGTAGGTACGAGCAGTACTTC. Protein sequence: CATSRDASRYEQYF. V and J are TRBV15 and TRBJ2-7, with unresolved D. V lost 0 bases and J 4 bases, leaving 10 bases between the germline ends. This CDR3 has 14 amino acids. The germline CDR1 and CDR2 sequences are LNHNV and YYDKDF (reference sequence). The variable domain in full, with the rest retrieved from reference TRBV15 and TRBJ2-7, is DAMVIQNPRYQVTQFGKPVTLSCSQTLNHNVMYWYQQKSSQAPKLLFHYYDKDFNNEADTPDNFQSRRPNTSFCFLDIRSPGLGDTAMYLCATSRDASRYEQYFGPGTRLTVT.

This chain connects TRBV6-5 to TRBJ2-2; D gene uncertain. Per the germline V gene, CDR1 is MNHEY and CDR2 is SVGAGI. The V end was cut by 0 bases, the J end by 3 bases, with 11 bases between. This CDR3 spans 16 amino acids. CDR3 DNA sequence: TGTGCCAGCAGTTACTCAGCCAATACCTACACCGGGGAGCTGTTTTTT. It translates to CASSYSANTYTGELFF.

The CDR3 DNA reads as TGTGCCAGCAGCCAATTGGGACAGGGGGACGTCCAGACCCAGTACTTC. As protein: CASSQLGQGDVQTQYF. J is TRBJ2-5 and V is TRBV4-2; TRBD1 aligns across 11 bases. This CDR3 contains 16 residues. Germline loops: CDR1 LGHNA, CDR2 YNFKEQ. V shed 2 bases, J shed 6 bases, and the junction held 8 bases outside the gene matches.

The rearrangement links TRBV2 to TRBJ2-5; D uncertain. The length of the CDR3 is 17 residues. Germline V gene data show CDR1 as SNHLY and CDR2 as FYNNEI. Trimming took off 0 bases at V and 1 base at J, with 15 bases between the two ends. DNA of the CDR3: TGTGCCAGCAGTGAAGCGAGTTTGTCGCTCTCCCAAGAGACCCAGTACTTC. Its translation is CASSEASLSLSQETQYF.

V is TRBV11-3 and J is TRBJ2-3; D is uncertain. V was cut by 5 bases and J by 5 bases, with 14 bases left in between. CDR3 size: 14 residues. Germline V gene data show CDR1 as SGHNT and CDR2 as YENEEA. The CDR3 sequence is CASSERPAGDTQYF. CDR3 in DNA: TGTGCCAGCAGCGAACGACCAGCAGGAGATACGCAGTATTTT.

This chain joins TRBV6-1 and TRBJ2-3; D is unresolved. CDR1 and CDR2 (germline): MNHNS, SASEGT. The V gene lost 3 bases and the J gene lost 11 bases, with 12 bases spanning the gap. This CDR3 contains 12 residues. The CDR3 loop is CASSDTQIRQYF. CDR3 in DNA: TGTGCCAGCAGTGATACACAGATACGGCAGTATTTT.

CDR3 DNA sequence: TGTGCCTGGGGACAGGGGGGCACTGAAGCTTTCTTT. Translation gives CAWGQGGTEAFF. This chain uses TRBV30 with TRBJ1-1, with TRBD1 identical over 10 bases. Trimming cost V 5 bases and J 4 bases; bases outside gene matches: 1. The CDR3 spans 12 residues. Germline CDR1 and CDR2: GTSNPN and SVGIG (reference sequence).

CDR3 DNA sequence: TGTGCCAGTAGTATAAATCGGGGAGCTAACTATGGCTACACCTTC. Protein product: CASSINRGANYGYTF. The chain carries TRBV19 and TRBJ1-2; D remains ambiguous. Germline assignment: CDR1 LNHDA and CDR2 SQIVND (reference sequence). The CDR3 is 15 residues long. Trimming shortened V by 2 bases and J by 0 bases, and 10 bases separated the two germline ends.

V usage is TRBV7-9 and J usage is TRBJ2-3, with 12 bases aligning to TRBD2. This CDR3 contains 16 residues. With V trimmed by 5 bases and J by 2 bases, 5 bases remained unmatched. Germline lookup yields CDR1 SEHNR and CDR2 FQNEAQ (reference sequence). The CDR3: CASSPGLAGYTDTQYF. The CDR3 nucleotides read TGTGCCAGCAGCCCCGGACTAGCGGGGTACACAGATACGCAGTATTTT.

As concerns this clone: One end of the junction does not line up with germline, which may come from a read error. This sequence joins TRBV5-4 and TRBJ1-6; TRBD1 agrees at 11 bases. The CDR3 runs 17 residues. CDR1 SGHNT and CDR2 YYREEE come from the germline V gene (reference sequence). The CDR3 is CASSLDRGLSYNSPLHF. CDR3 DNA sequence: TGTGCCAGCAGTTTGGACAGGGGGCTTTCCTATAATTCACCCCTCCACTTT.

The CDR3 region is CASSLSLNQPQHF. The CDR3 DNA sequence: TGTGCCAGCAGCTTATCGTTGAATCAGCCCCAGCATTTT. The V call is TRBV7-6, the J call TRBJ1-5; D not resolved. Germline V lookup: CDR1 SGHVS, CDR2 FNYEAQ. This CDR3 has 13 amino acids. Trimming shortened V by 2 bases and J by 4 bases, and 6 bases separated the two germline ends.

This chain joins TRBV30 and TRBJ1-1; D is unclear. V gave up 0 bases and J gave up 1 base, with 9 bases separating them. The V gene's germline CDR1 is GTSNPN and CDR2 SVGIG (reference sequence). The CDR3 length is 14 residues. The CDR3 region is CAWSVGARNTEAFF. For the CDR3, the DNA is TGTGCCTGGAGTGTGGGTGCGCGGAACACTGAAGCTTTCTTT.

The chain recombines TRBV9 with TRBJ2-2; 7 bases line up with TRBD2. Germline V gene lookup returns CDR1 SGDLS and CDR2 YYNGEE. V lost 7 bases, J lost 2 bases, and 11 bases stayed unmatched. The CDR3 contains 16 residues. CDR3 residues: CASGDGLAVNTGELFF. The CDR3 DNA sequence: TGTGCCAGCGGGGATGGGCTAGCGGTAAACACCGGGGAGCTGTTTTTT.

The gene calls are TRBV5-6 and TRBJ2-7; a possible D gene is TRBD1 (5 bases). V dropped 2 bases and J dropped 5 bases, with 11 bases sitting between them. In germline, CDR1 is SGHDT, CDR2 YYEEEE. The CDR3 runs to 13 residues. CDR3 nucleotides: TGTGCCAGCAGCTTCTCAGGGTCCCACGAGCAGTACTTC. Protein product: CASSFSGSHEQYF.

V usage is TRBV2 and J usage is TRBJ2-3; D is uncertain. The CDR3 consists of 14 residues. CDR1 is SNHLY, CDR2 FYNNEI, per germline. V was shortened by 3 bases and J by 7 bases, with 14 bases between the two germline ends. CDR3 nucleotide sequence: TGTGCCAGCAGTGAGACGACTGGTCCCAATACGCAGTATTTT. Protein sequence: CASSETTGPNTQYF.

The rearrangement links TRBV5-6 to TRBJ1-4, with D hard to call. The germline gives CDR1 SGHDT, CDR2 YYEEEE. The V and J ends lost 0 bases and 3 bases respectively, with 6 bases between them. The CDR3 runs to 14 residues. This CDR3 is CASSLGNPNEKLFF. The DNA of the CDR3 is TGTGCCAGCAGCTTGGGGAACCCTAATGAAAAACTGTTTTTT.

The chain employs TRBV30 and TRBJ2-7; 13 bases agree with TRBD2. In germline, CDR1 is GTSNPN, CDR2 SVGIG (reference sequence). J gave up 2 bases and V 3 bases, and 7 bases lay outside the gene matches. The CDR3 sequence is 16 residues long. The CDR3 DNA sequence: TGTGCCTGGAGCCCGCCGGGACTAGCGGGGACCTACGAGCAGTACTTC. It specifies CAWSPPGLAGTYEQYF.

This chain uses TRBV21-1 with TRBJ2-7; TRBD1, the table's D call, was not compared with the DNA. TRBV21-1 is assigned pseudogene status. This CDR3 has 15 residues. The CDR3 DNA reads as TGTGCCAGCAGCAAAGACCCGGGACAGTTCTACGAGCAGTACTTC. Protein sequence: CASSKDPGQFYEQYF.

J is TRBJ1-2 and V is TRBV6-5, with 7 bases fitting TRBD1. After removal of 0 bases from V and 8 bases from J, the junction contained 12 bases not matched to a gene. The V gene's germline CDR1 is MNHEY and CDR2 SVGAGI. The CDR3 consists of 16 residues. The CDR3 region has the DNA TGTGCCAGCAGTTACTCGAACGAGAAAAGGGGGCAAGGCTACACCTTC. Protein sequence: CASSYSNEKRGQGYTF.

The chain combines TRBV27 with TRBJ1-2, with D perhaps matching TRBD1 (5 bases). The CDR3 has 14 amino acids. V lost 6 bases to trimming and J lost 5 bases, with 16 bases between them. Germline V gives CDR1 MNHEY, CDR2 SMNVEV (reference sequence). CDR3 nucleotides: TGTGCCAGCAGCCCAGGGACCTCGGGTTATGGCTACACCTTC. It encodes CASSPGTSGYGYTF.

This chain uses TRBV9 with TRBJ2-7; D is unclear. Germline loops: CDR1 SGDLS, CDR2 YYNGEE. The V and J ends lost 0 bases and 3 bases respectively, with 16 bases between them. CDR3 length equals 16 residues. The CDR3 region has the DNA TGTGCCAGCAGCGTAGATCCCAGTCCTGATAACTACGAGCAGTACTTC. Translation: CASSVDPSPDNYEQYF.